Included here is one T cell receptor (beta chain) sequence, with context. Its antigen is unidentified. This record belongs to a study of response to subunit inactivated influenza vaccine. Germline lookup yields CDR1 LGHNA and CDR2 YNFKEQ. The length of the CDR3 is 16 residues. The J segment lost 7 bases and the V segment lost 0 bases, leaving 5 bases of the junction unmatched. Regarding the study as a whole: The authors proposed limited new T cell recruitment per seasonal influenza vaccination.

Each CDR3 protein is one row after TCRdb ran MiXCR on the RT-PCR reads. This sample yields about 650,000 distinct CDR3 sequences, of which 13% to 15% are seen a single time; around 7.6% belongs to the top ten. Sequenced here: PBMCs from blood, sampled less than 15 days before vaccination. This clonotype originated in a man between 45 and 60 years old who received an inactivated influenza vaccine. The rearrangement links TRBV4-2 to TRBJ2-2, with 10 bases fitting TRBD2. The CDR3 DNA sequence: TGTGCCAGCAGCCAAGATGCACTAGCGGGGAGCGGGGAGCTGTTTTTT. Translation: CASSQDALAGSGELFF.